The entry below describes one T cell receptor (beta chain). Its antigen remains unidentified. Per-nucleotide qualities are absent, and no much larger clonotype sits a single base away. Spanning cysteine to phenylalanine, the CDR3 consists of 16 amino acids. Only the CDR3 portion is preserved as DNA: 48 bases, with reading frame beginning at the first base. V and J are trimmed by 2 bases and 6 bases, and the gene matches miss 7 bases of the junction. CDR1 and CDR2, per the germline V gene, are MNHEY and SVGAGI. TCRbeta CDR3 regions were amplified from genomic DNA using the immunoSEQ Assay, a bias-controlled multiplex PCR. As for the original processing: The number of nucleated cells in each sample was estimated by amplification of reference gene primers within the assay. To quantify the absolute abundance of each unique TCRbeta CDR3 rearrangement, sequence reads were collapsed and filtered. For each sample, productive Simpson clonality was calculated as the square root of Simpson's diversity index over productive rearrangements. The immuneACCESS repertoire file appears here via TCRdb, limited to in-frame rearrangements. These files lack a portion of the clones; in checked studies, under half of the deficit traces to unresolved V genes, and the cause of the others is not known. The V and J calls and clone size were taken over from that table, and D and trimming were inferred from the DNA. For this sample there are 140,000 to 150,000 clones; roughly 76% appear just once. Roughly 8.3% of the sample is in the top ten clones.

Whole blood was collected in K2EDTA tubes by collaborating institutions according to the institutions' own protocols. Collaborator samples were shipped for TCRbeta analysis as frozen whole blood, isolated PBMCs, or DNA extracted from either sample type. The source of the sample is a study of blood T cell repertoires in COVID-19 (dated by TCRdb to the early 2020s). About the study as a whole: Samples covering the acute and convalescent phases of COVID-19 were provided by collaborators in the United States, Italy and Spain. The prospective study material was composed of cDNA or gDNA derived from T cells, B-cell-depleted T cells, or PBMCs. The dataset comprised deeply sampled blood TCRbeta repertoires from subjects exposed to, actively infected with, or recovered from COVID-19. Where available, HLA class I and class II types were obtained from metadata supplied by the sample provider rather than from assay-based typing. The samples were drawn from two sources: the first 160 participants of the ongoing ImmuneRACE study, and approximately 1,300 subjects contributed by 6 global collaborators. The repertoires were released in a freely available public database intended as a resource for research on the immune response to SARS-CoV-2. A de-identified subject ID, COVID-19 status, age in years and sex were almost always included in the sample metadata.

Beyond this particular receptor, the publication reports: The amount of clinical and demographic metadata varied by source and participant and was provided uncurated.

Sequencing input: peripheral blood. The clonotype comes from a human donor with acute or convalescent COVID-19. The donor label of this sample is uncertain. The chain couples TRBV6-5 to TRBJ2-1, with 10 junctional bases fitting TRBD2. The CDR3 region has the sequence CASSYAASGGLNEQFF. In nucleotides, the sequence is TGTGCCAGCAGTTACGCGGCTAGCGGGGGTCTCAATGAGCAGTTCTTC.